This T cell receptor (beta chain) was observed in a study of identical twins. TCRdb itself ran the 5' RACE reads through MiXCR, one entry per CDR3 protein. The table lists 500,000 to 600,000 distinct CDR3 sequences, 22% of them singletons. This CDR3 contains 14 residues. V lost 5 bases, J lost 0 bases, and 7 bases lay in between. This sample was shared with a second study, whose subject was T cells expressing NK-cell markers.

This chain connects TRBV12-3 or TRBV12-4 to TRBJ2-2; no definite D call. This receptor was identified in a woman younger than 30 in good health. The sequencing sample was made of CD4+ T cells sorted from blood. As DNA, the CDR3 is TGTGCCAGCAGTCCTCCCGCGAACACCGGGGAGCTGTTTTTT. Its protein product is CASSPPANTGELFF.